This T cell receptor (beta chain) is from a study of T cells in Graves' hyperthyroidism and ophthalmopathy. Study conclusions and caveats: Blood also held most thyroid clonotypes expanded beyond 0.001.

This clonotype was picked up many times. Its antigen is not known. Amplification yielded TCR beta CDR3 regions, with RNA transcripts as the source. The HTBI primer set served for first-round RT-PCR of the TCR CDR3. TCRdb fed the multiplex PCR reads into MiXCR, producing one record per CDR3 protein. Among 90,000 to 120,000 distinct CDR3 sequences, more than 15% were seen once, and the ten largest hold around two fifths. Unmatched junction bases numbered 7, after V lost 11 bases and J lost 6 bases. The CDR3 length is 14 residues. Germline CDR1 MNHGY, CDR2 SVAAGI. Material: blood. The clonotype comes from a woman in her forties or fifties with Graves' hyperthyroidism. V gene TRBV6-9 combines with J gene TRBJ2-2; TRBD2 matches 12 bases. CDR3 sequence: CAGPSGRVSGELFF. CDR3 bases: TGTGCCGGACCTAGCGGGAGGGTCTCCGGGGAGCTGTTTTTT.